A selection of T cell receptor beta chains follows, all from one sample in a study of cytomegalovirus exposure and HLA in healthy donors. TCRdb keeps only in-frame clones here, not all; method: immunoSEQ multiplex PCR. This sample has about 130,000 clones, with about four fifths found just once. The sequenced sample was PBMCs. The receptor set was obtained from a man between 25 and 39 years old in good health. CDR3s include the opening cysteine and the closing phenylalanine or tryptophan. The D gene is left open where the match is weak. Size is omitted from some rows. Given values are once, few, many or a class for expanded clones.

clone_size | j_call | v_call | d_call | cdr3_nt | cdr3_aa
- | TRBJ2-3 | TRBV2 | TRBD2 | TGTGCCAGCTTGGTAGATAGCGGGAGTTTCATAGATACGCAGTATTTT | CASLVDSGSFIDTQYF
- | TRBJ2-7 | TRBV7-9 | - | TGTTCCAGCAGCCTCGGGACTCTTTCATACGAGCAGTACTTC | CSSSLGTLSYEQYF
- | TRBJ2-7 | TRBV6-1 | - | TGTGCCAGCAGTGAAGTGGAGGCCCGTTTTGACGAGCAGTACTTC | CASSEVEARFDEQYF
- | TRBJ2-7 | TRBV5-5 | - | TGTGCCAGCAGCTTGGCCGGGGTTCTGGGCTACGAGCAGTACTTC | CASSLAGVLGYEQYF
- | TRBJ2-7 | TRBV7-3 | - | TGTGCCAGCAGCTTAACGTTAGGCGGGCGGTACGAGCAGTACTTC | CASSLTLGGRYEQYF
- | TRBJ2-1 | TRBV29-1 | - | TGCAGCGTTGGGGGCACCCCTCTCAGGGGCAATGAGCAGTTCTTC | CSVGGTPLRGNEQFF
- | TRBJ1-3 | TRBV15 | TRBD1 | TGTGCCACCAGCCGGACAGGGTTGGGAAACACCATATATTTT | CATSRTGLGNTIYF
- | TRBJ2-5 | TRBV2 | - | TGTGCCAGCAGTGTACAGGGGCGGGGAGAGACCCAGTACTTC | CASSVQGRGETQYF
- | TRBJ2-7 | TRBV6-1 | - | TGTGCCAGCAACCGGGACTCAGGGACCTACGAGCAGTACTTC | CASNRDSGTYEQYF
few | TRBJ1-1 | TRBV11-3 | - | TGTGCCAGCAGCTTAAGTCGTGCCAGGAGGTGGTTCACTGAAGCTTTCTTT | CASSLSRARRWFTEAFF
- | TRBJ2-1 | TRBV18 | TRBD2 | TGTGCCAGCTCCCCCTCTTTAGGACTAGCGGGAGTCAATGAGCAGTTCTTC | CASSPSLGLAGVNEQFF
few | TRBJ2-2 | TRBV2 | - | TGTGCCAGCAGGGATGGGGAGGGGGAGCTGTTTTTT | CASRDGEGELFF
- | TRBJ2-2 | TRBV18 | TRBD2 | TGTGCCAGCTCCTTTCGGGAGGCCGGGGAGCTGTTTTTT | CASSFREAGELFF
- | TRBJ2-3 | TRBV28 | TRBD1 | TGTGCCAGCAGTTTATGGACAGGGGGCACGGCAGATACGCAGTATTTT | CASSLWTGGTADTQYF
- | TRBJ2-3 | TRBV5-4 | TRBD2 | TGTGCCAGCAGCTTAGTCCTACTAGCGGGAGCCCCCACAGATACGCAGTATTTT | CASSLVLLAGAPTDTQYF
- | TRBJ2-5 | TRBV7-9 | - | TGTGCCAGCAGCCAGGGATCGGGGTCGGGAGAGGCCCAGTACTTC | CASSQGSGSGEAQYF
- | TRBJ2-5 | TRBV28 | TRBD2 | TGTGCCACAAGCGGGAACCACCAAGAGACCCAGTACTTC | CATSGNHQETQYF
- | TRBJ2-7 | TRBV28 | TRBD2 | TGTGCCAGCAGCATAGGACTAGCGGGAAAGTGGCAGCAGTACTTC | CASSIGLAGKWQQYF
- | TRBJ2-3 | TRBV6-5 | TRBD1 | TGTGCCAGCAGTTTGGAGACAGGGACCACAGATACGCAGTATTTT | CASSLETGTTDTQYF
few | TRBJ2-7 | TRBV5-6 | TRBD2 | TGTGCCAGCAGCGTCGGACTAGCCTACGAGCAGTACTTC | CASSVGLAYEQYF
- | TRBJ2-7 | TRBV14 | - | TGTGCCAGCAGCCAAAGAAGGAGCTCCTACGAGCAGTACTTC | CASSQRRSSYEQYF
- | TRBJ2-5 | TRBV5-8 | - | TGTGCCAGCAGCTTGTATCCGCGTATGGAGACCCAGTACTTC | CASSLYPRMETQYF
- | TRBJ2-7 | TRBV6-5 | TRBD1 | TGTGCCAGCAGTTACTCAACAGGGGGCTACGAGCAGTACTTC | CASSYSTGGYEQYF
- | TRBJ2-5 | TRBV27 | TRBD1 | TGTGCCAGCAGTCCAGGGACAGGGGGCCAGACCCAGTACTTC | CASSPGTGGQTQYF
- | TRBJ2-4 | TRBV11-2 | - | TGTGCCAGCAGTCCCGCAGGACATGAGGCCAAAAACATTCAGTACTTC | CASSPAGHEAKNIQYF
- | TRBJ2-6 | TRBV5-4 | - | TGTGCCAGCAGGACAGACTCTGGGGCCAACGTCCTGACTTTC | CASRTDSGANVLTF
- | TRBJ2-3 | TRBV11-2 | TRBD1 | TGTGCCAGCAGCTTCGGGGCAGGGGGCAGCACAGATACGCAGTATTTT | CASSFGAGGSTDTQYF
- | TRBJ2-7 | TRBV10-2 | - | TGCGCCAGCAAAGACGGCAGGGGCGGTAACTACTACGAGCAGTACTTC | CASKDGRGGNYYEQYF
- | TRBJ1-2 | TRBV2 | - | TGTGCCAGCAGTGATGGGGGGGCAGGAGGCTACACCTTC | CASSDGGAGGYTF
- | TRBJ2-7 | TRBV6-5 | TRBD2 | TGTGCCAGCACCACGGACGGGAGGCCCTACGAGCAGTACTTC | CASTTDGRPYEQYF
- | TRBJ1-6 | TRBV28 | TRBD1 | TGTGCCAGCAGTTTAGGGGACAGGAAATATTCACCCCTCCACTTT | CASSLGDRKYSPLHF
- | TRBJ2-3 | TRBV7-3 | TRBD2 | TGTGCCAGCAGCCTCGGCGGGGGGGGAGATACGCAGTATTTT | CASSLGGGGDTQYF
- | TRBJ2-1 | TRBV19 | - | TGTGCCAGTACGTCTTACGGGGGAGGCAATGAGCAGTTCTTC | CASTSYGGGNEQFF